Following are 7 T cell receptor beta chains from one sample sequenced in a study of cytomegalovirus exposure and HLA in healthy donors. The study ran its PCR with 60 Vbeta and 13 Jbeta primers. The repertoire was sequenced with immunoSEQ multiplex PCR; TCRdb's copy has only in-frame clones and lacks some. This sample has around 120,000 clones, with about two thirds found just once. The sample consisted of PBMCs. The receptors come from a woman aged 60-75 years in good health and CMV-seropositive.

The J gene is TRBJ2-7, the V gene TRBV29-1, with 8 bases matching TRBD2. CDR3 length: 15 amino acids. Germline V lookup: CDR1 SQVTM, CDR2 ANQGSEA. V dropped 3 bases and J dropped 7; count of bases not matched to a gene: 14. The CDR3 spells CSVEGAGGSSQEQYF. The CDR3 nucleotides read TGCAGCGTTGAGGGGGCGGGGGGCTCCTCCCAGGAGCAGTACTTC.

This clone has a handful of counts. The chain combines TRBV28 with TRBJ1-5, with 11 bases lining up with TRBD1. Germline lookup yields CDR1 MDHEN and CDR2 SYDVKM. The junction had 8 bases not matched to a gene; V was cut back by 6 bases and J by 7 bases. The CDR3 length is 15 residues. The CDR3 DNA reads as TGTGCCAGCAGGACCGGACAGGGGGCCTTGCAGCCCCAGCATTTT. This codes for CASRTGQGALQPQHF.

The chain employs TRBV7-9 and TRBJ1-5; D might be TRBD1 (6 bases). Germline CDR1 and CDR2: SEHNR and FQNEAQ (reference sequence). The CDR3 is made up of 14 amino acids. Deletions cut 10 bases from V and 0 bases from J, with 13 bases between. The CDR3 spells CAIGQLYSNQPQHF. Written as DNA, the CDR3 is TGTGCCATAGGACAGCTATATAGCAATCAGCCCCAGCATTTT.

This sequence joins TRBV10-1 and TRBJ2-5; TRBD1 matches 10 bases. The CDR3 length is 13 residues. J gave up 9 bases and V 6 bases, and 7 bases lay outside the gene matches. The germline V gene has CDR1 WNHNN and CDR2 SYGVQD (reference sequence). In DNA form, the CDR3 reads TGCGCCAGCAGCCCAGACGGACAGGGGGCCCAGTACTTC. Its translation is CASSPDGQGAQYF.

The chain combines TRBV10-3 with TRBJ2-7; D might be TRBD2 (6 bases). V was cut by 10 bases and J by 3 bases, with 10 bases left in between. The CDR3 is 11 residues long. Germline V gives CDR1 ENHRY, CDR2 SYGVKD. The CDR3 is CATRDFYEQYF. CDR3 DNA sequence: TGTGCCACCAGGGACTTCTACGAGCAGTACTTC.

There are a few counts of this clone. This chain connects TRBV7-9 to TRBJ1-1; D possibly corresponds to TRBD1 (6 bases). V was shortened by 4 bases and J by 7 bases, with 19 bases between the two germline ends. The length of the CDR3 is 15 residues. Germline V CDR1 and CDR2: SEHNR, FQNEAQ (reference sequence). CDR3 bases: TGTGCCAGCAGCTCCTTGACAGGTACCTGGTTTGAAGCTTTCTTT. It is translated as CASSSLTGTWFEAFF.

The genes are TRBV7-3 and TRBJ2-1, with D maybe TRBD2 (7 bases). V was trimmed by 1 base and J by 14 bases, leaving 18 bases between them. There are 14 residues in the CDR3. From germline, CDR1 is SGHTA and CDR2 FQGTGA. CDR3 sequence reads: CASSLMPEGGAKFF. The DNA of the CDR3 is TGTGCCAGCAGCTTAATGCCCGAGGGGGGGGCCAAGTTCTTC.